The 27 T cell receptor beta chains listed next were all sequenced from one sample in a study of blood T cell repertoires in COVID-19. Using immunoSEQ multiplex PCR, the repertoire was profiled, and TCRdb retains in-frame clones only, with some absent. The data hold 250,000 to 300,000 clones, with around 91% observed a single time. Sequenced material: peripheral blood. These receptors all stem from a woman aged 60-70 years with acute or convalescent COVID-19.

The chain employs TRBV28 and TRBJ2-5; 9 nucleotides agree with TRBD1. The germline gives CDR1 MDHEN, CDR2 SYDVKM. The CDR3 extends over 16 amino acids. J lost 3 bases, V lost 5 bases, and 10 bases had no gene match. CDR3 sequence (DNA): TGTGCCAGCAGTAAAGGACAGGGGATTTTAGAAGAGACCCAGTACTTC. Protein product: CASSKGQGILEETQYF. Together with reference TRBV28 and TRBJ2-5, the CDR3 gives the full variable domain: DVKVTQSSRYLVKRTGEKVFLECVQDMDHENMFWYRQDPGLGLRLIYFSYDVKMKEKGDIPEGYSVSREKKERFSLILESASTNQTSMYLCASSKGQGILEETQYFGPGTRLLVL.

This chain connects TRBV7-2 to TRBJ1-5; D gene ambiguous. The germline CDR1 and CDR2 sequences are SGHTA and FQGNSA. Between the trimmed V and J ends, which lost 2 bases and 2 bases, there was a span of 10 bases. The CDR3 is 15 residues long. The CDR3 DNA reads as TGTGCCAGCAGCTTAAACGCGCGTGGCAATCAGCCCCAGCATTTT. This sequence encodes CASSLNARGNQPQHF.

V gene TRBV28 combines with J gene TRBJ1-5; 12 bases align to TRBD1. The CDR3 consists of 20 residues. V was clipped by 6 bases and J by 2 bases; unmatched bases: 17. CDR1 is MDHEN, CDR2 SYDVKM, per germline. The CDR3: CASSRIRDRGRGWRNQPQHF. In DNA, the CDR3 is TGTGCCAGCAGCCGAATCCGGGACAGGGGGCGCGGATGGCGCAATCAGCCCCAGCATTTT.

The chain recombines TRBV24-1 with TRBJ1-2; D is perhaps TRBD1 (6 bases). This CDR3 is built from 14 residues. The germline V and J ends were trimmed by 4 bases and 2 bases, with 10 bases remaining between them. CDR1 and CDR2 (germline): KGHDR, SFDVKD. The CDR3 here is CATSDATGNYGYTF. In DNA form, the CDR3 reads TGTGCCACCAGTGACGCGACAGGAAACTATGGCTACACCTTC.

This clone is a singleton in its sample. The CDR3 loop reads CASSSTGPGNTIYF. CDR3 DNA sequence: TGTGCCAGCAGCTCTACAGGGCCTGGAAACACCATATATTTT. This rearrangement joins TRBV7-9 to TRBJ1-3; TRBD1 is a possible D gene (6 bases). CDR1 and CDR2 from the germline V gene are SEHNR and FQNEAQ (reference sequence). The CDR3 extends over 14 amino acids. Trimming pared 4 bases from V and 2 bases from J, leaving 9 bases between.

The V gene is TRBV27, the J gene TRBJ1-5, with D possibly matching TRBD1 (6 bases). V lost 6 bases, J lost 3 bases, and 12 bases lay in between. CDR3 size: 14 residues. Germline loops: CDR1 MNHEY, CDR2 SMNVEV (reference sequence). The DNA of the CDR3 is TGTGCCAGCAGGGGATCAGGGGACAATCAGCCCCAGCATTTT. This codes for CASRGSGDNQPQHF.

The chain carries TRBV15 and TRBJ1-1; the D is unclear. The CDR3 is 13 amino acids. With 3 bases removed from V and 1 base from J, the gap between germline ends came to 6 bases. Germline V lookup: CDR1 LNHNV, CDR2 YYDKDF (reference sequence). The CDR3 here is CATSRLSNTEAFF. CDR3 nucleotides: TGTGCCACCAGCAGGTTATCGAACACTGAAGCTTTCTTT.

CDR3 sequence reads: CASSAHSLLASGTGELFF. The CDR3 DNA reads as TGCGCCAGCAGTGCTCACAGCCTCCTAGCGTCGGGCACCGGGGAGCTGTTTTTT. The chain carries TRBV10-1 and TRBJ2-2, with a tentative D call TRBD2 (6 bases). Trimming stripped 4 bases from V and 4 bases from J, with 22 bases between. The germline gives CDR1 WNHNN, CDR2 SYGVQD (reference sequence). The CDR3 consists of 18 residues.

This chain uses TRBV2 with TRBJ2-1; 8 bases fit TRBD2. There are 15 residues in the CDR3. J was trimmed by 3 bases and V by 5 bases; bases with no gene match: 6. In germline, CDR1 is SNHLY, CDR2 FYNNEI. CDR3: CASSRNSGNYNEQFF. The CDR3 bases are TGTGCCAGCAGTAGGAATAGCGGGAACTACAATGAGCAGTTCTTC.

The chain uses TRBV15 and TRBJ2-7, with a possible D match to TRBD2 (6 bases). Between the trimmed V and J ends, which lost 1 base and 4 bases, there was a span of 20 bases. Germline V gene data show CDR1 as LNHNV and CDR2 as YYDKDF (reference sequence). The CDR3 consists of 17 residues. The CDR3 is CATSRAPSWRDVYEQYF. The CDR3 bases are TGTGCCACCAGCAGAGCTCCGAGTTGGAGGGACGTATACGAGCAGTACTTC.

The chain has TRBV2 and TRBJ2-7; no reliable D call. V was trimmed by 7 bases and J by 6 bases, leaving 10 bases between them. Per the germline V gene, CDR1 is SNHLY and CDR2 is FYNNEI. The CDR3 has 11 residues. CDR3 in amino acids: CASIQASEQYF. The CDR3 bases are TGTGCCAGCATCCAGGCCTCCGAGCAGTACTTC.

CDR3 DNA sequence: TGTGCCAGCTCAGGTCTAGCGGGGGACCAAGAGACCCAGTACTTC. Translation gives CASSGLAGDQETQYF. V is TRBV18 and J is TRBJ2-5; 10 nucleotides agree with TRBD2. V lost 5 bases to trimming and J lost 0 bases; unmatched junction nucleotides: 3. The CDR3 is 15 amino acids. Germline assignment: CDR1 KGHSH and CDR2 LQKENI. Full variable domain (rest looked up from reference TRBV18 and TRBJ2-5): NAGVMQNPRHLVRRRGQEARLRCSPMKGHSHVYWYRQLPEEGLKFMVYLQKENIIDESGMPKERFSAEFPKEGPSILRIQQVVRGDSAAYFCASSGLAGDQETQYFGPGTRLLVL.

The gene calls are TRBV24-1 and TRBJ1-5; unclear D gene. In germline, CDR1 is KGHDR, CDR2 SFDVKD. V shed 3 bases and J shed 1 base, with 6 bases lying between them. The CDR3 has 14 amino acids. CDR3 sequence (DNA): TGTGCCACCAGTGATACGAGGAGCAATCAGCCCCAGCATTTT. The encoded protein is CATSDTRSNQPQHF.

CDR3 coding DNA: TGTGCCAGAAGCCCCGGGACAGGGAAGAATGAAAAACTGTTTTTT. This translates into CARSPGTGKNEKLFF. V and J are TRBV5-3 and TRBJ1-4; TRBD1 matches 9 bases. TRBV5-3 is classed as an ORF, of uncertain function. The V and J ends lost 4 bases and 5 bases, in that order; junction bases with no gene match: 6. The CDR3 loop spans 15 amino acids.

The chain links TRBV4-1 to TRBJ2-2; D unresolved. Trimming shortened V by 0 bases and J by 6 bases, and 5 bases separated the two germline ends. The CDR3 sequence is 13 residues long. Germline CDR1 and CDR2: MGHRA and YSYEKL. In DNA, the CDR3 is TGCGCCAGCAGCCAAGATTTATCCGGGGAGCTGTTTTTT. Amino acids: CASSQDLSGELFF.

This sequence joins TRBV7-2 and TRBJ2-1, with TRBD2 matching 13 bases. Per the germline V gene, CDR1 is SGHTA and CDR2 is FQGNSA. V shed 5 bases and J 6 bases; nucleotides not matched to a gene: 4. The CDR3 sequence is 15 residues long. CDR3 loop: CASSPGLAGANEQFF. The CDR3 DNA sequence: TGTGCCAGCAGCCCCGGACTAGCGGGAGCCAATGAGCAGTTCTTC.

The genes are TRBV3-1 (or the pseudogene TRBV3-2) and TRBJ2-1, with D maybe TRBD1 (7 bases). The length of the CDR3 is 15 residues. The V gene lost 1 base and the J gene lost 6 bases, with 13 bases spanning the gap. Per germline, CDR1 LGHDT and CDR2 YNNKEL (reference sequence). CDR3 protein: CASSQVGGGPNEQFF. As DNA, the CDR3 is TGTGCCAGCAGCCAAGTCGGAGGGGGCCCCAATGAGCAGTTCTTC.

This clone was counted once. The rearrangement uses TRBV6-5 and TRBJ1-2; the match to TRBD1 covers 8 bases. Looked up from germline, CDR1 is MNHEY and CDR2 is SVGAGI. V lost 6 bases to trimming and J lost 5 bases; unmatched junction nucleotides: 11. This CDR3 has 15 residues. The CDR3 region has the DNA TGTGCCAGCAGCAACTACCAGGGGGCCGGGTATGGCTACACCTTC. Translated: CASSNYQGAGYGYTF.

V and J are TRBV27 and TRBJ2-3, with 7 nucleotides matching TRBD2. This CDR3 is 16 amino acids long. After removal of 3 bases from V and 2 bases from J, the junction contained 8 bases not matched to a gene. CDR1 is MNHEY and CDR2 is SMNVEV in the germline V gene (reference sequence). The CDR3 DNA is TGTGCCAGCAGTTTCACCGGGGGGACGCTCACAGATACGCAGTATTTT. Its translation is CASSFTGGTLTDTQYF.

This chain joins TRBV5-4 and TRBJ1-1; TRBD1 matches at 9 bases. V lost 1 base to trimming and J lost 4 bases; unmatched junction nucleotides: 8. From germline, CDR1 is SGHNT and CDR2 YYREEE (reference sequence). The CDR3 is 16 amino acids. The CDR3 spells CASSLIGQGFVTEAFF. The DNA for the CDR3 is TGTGCCAGCAGCTTGATAGGACAGGGGTTCGTCACTGAAGCTTTCTTT.

The V call is TRBV9, the J call TRBJ2-2, with a tentative D call TRBD1 (5 bases). Per the germline V gene, CDR1 is SGDLS and CDR2 is YYNGEE. This CDR3 comprises 16 residues. The V end lost 0 bases, the J end lost 0 bases, and 9 bases lay between the germline ends. The CDR3 sequence is CASSVAIGANTGELFF. The CDR3 DNA is TGTGCCAGCAGCGTAGCTATAGGGGCGAACACCGGGGAGCTGTTTTTT.

The J gene is TRBJ2-1, the V gene TRBV7-7, with a weak D call TRBD2 (6 bases). CDR3 length: 15 amino acids. The germline V gene has CDR1 SSHAT and CDR2 FNYEAQ (reference sequence). V lost 4 bases to trimming and J lost 8 bases, with 18 bases between them. CDR3 amino acids: CASSSTGSWGDEQFF. The CDR3 coding sequence is TGTGCCAGCAGCTCCACGGGGTCTTGGGGGGATGAGCAGTTCTTC.

The gene calls are TRBV20-1 and TRBJ1-2, with TRBD1 matching over 10 bases. The J segment lost 2 bases and the V segment lost 3 bases, leaving 3 bases of the junction unmatched. This CDR3 region has 14 residues. Per the germline V gene, CDR1 is DFQATT and CDR2 is SNEGSKA (reference sequence). CDR3 sequence reads: CSASKGQGNYGYTF. CDR3 coding DNA: TGCAGTGCTAGTAAGGGACAGGGGAACTATGGCTACACCTTC.

This chain links TRBV19 with TRBJ2-6, with D unclear. The CDR3 is 13 amino acids. Germline V CDR1 and CDR2: LNHDA, SQIVND (reference sequence). Trimming cost V 5 bases and J 4 bases, with 6 bases left between them. The CDR3 DNA is TGTGCCAGTAGTCCTCTCGGGGCCAACGTCCTGACTTTC. Translated, it gives CASSPLGANVLTF.

The CDR3: CASSPSGRNTGELFF. The DNA of the CDR3 is TGTGCCAGCTCACCAAGTGGGCGGAACACCGGGGAGCTGTTTTTT. The chain employs TRBV18 and TRBJ2-2; D ambiguous. Per germline, CDR1 KGHSH and CDR2 LQKENI. The germline V and J ends were trimmed by 2 bases and 1 base, with 8 bases remaining between them. The CDR3 length is 15 residues.

The CDR3 sequence is CASSSPGQGSYEQYF. In DNA, the CDR3 is TGTGCCAGCAGTTCTCCGGGACAGGGGAGCTACGAGCAGTACTTC. The chain employs TRBV28 and TRBJ2-7; 10 bases align to TRBD1. V shed 4 bases, J shed 3 bases, and the junction held 6 bases outside the gene matches. The germline CDR1 and CDR2 sequences are MDHEN and SYDVKM. This CDR3 spans 15 amino acids.

This sequence joins TRBV7-2 and TRBJ1-1, with D possibly TRBD1 on 6 matching bases. The germline V gene has CDR1 SGHTA and CDR2 FQGNSA. The CDR3 sequence is 15 residues long. V lost 1 base and J lost 0, with 9 bases in between. The CDR3 DNA reads TGTGCCAGCAGCTTAGGCGGGGGCATGAACACTGAAGCTTTCTTT. This gives the protein CASSLGGGMNTEAFF.